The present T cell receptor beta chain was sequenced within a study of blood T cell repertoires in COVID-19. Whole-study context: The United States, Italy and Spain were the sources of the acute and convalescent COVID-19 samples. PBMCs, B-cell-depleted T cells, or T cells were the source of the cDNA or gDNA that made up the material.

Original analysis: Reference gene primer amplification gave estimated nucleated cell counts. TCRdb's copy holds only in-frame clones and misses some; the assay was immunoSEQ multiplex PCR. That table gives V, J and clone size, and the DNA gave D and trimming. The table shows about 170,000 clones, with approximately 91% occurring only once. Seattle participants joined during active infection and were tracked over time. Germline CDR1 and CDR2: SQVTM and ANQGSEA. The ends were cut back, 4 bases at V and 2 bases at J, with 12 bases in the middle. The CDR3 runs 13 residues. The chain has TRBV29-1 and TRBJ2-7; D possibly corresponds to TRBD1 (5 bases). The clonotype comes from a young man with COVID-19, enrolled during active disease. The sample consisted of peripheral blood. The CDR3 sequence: CSVVPARAYEQYF. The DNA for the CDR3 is TGCAGCGTTGTTCCGGCCAGGGCCTACGAGCAGTACTTC.